This T cell receptor beta chain stems from a study of blood T cell repertoires in COVID-19. Authors' data handling: How many nucleated cells were present was estimated from reference gene primer amplification. Assay used: immunoSEQ multiplex PCR; TCRdb lists only in-frame clones, some missing. V, J and clone size reflect that table, while D and trimming were determined from the DNA. The sample lists 200,000 to 250,000 clones; roughly 87% were seen once. Participant-reported clinical history was the basis for cohort assignment. This CDR3 is built from 13 residues. Looked up from germline, CDR1 is LNHDA and CDR2 is SQIVND (reference sequence). Trimming removed 5 bases at V and 7 bases at J, with 11 bases between.

The origin of this receptor is a man between 18 and 35 years old with acute COVID-19. The rearrangement links TRBV19 to TRBJ2-2; maybe TRBD1 (6 bases). Sequencing input: PBMCs or T cells enriched from blood (not recorded which). The CDR3 coding sequence is TGTGCCAGTAGTTGGACAGTTGTCGGGGAGCTGTTTTTT. Amino acids: CASSWTVVGELFF.